These 28 T cell receptor beta chains share one sample of origin, sequenced in a study of T cell clonality in common variable immunodeficiency. TCRdb keeps only in-frame clones here, not all; method: immunoSEQ multiplex PCR. The sample has about 35,000 clones, none seen only once; the top ten hold more than 2.5%. Sample: peripheral blood mononuclear cells. Receptors were obtained from a person aged 18 to 75 in good health.

This clone was observed many times. The DNA read from the CDR3 is TGTGCCAGCAGTCCCGGACAGGGGGTAACTGAG. As protein: CASSPGQGVTE. The full CDR3 is CASSPGQGVTEQFF. This chain joins TRBV6-4 and TRBJ2-1; 10 positions match TRBD1. The read falls 3 residues short of the CDR3 end, and the missing part is taken from the germline J gene. CDR3 length: 14 amino acids. Germline V lookup: CDR1 MRHNA, CDR2 SNTAGT. Trimming removed 5 bases from V and 9 bases from J; junction bases left unmatched: 7.

This clone was found many times. The read halts 3 residues ahead of the CDR3 end, with the missing end drawn from the germline J gene. This chain connects TRBV5-1 to TRBJ1-2; D call uncertain. Between the trimmed V and J ends, which lost 4 bases and 6 bases, there was a span of 4 bases. Germline V gene lookup returns CDR1 SGHRS and CDR2 YFSETQ. The CDR3 length is 10 residues. The CDR3 DNA, read in part, is TGCGCCAGCAGCCTCGATGGC. Protein sequence: CASSLDG. The whole CDR3 protein reads CASSLDGYTF.

Many counts were recorded for this clone. Sequencing ends 3 residues short of the CDR3 end; the germline J gene provides the rest. The chain combines TRBV19 with TRBJ1-2; D gene uncertain. The CDR3 is 11 residues long. CDR1 and CDR2 (germline): LNHDA, SQIVND (reference sequence). CDR3 DNA (partial): TGTGAACTGCGAGCTAACTATGGC. Its translation is CELRANYG. In full, the CDR3 is CELRANYGYTF.

This clone was detected ten times or more. The read finishes 3 residues shy of the CDR3 end, and the germline J gene is used to complete it. The gene calls are TRBV7-2 and TRBJ2-3, with no clear D. The CDR3 sequence is 18 residues long. Trimming pared 0 bases from V and 0 bases from J, leaving 16 bases between. Germline lookup yields CDR1 SGHTA and CDR2 FQGNSA. This CDR3 reads CASSLARSSLSSTDTQYF. The covered CDR3 bases are TGTGCCAGCAGCTTAGCGCGGTCCAGCTTATCTAGCACAGATACG.

This clone was seen ten or more times. The CDR3 end is not reached by the read, which stops 3 residues before it; the germline J gene fills it in. The chain is built from TRBV20-1 and TRBJ2-1; 8 bases match TRBD1. Trimming at V came to 3 bases and at J to 5 bases, leaving 9 bases not matched to a gene. CDR1 and CDR2 (germline): DFQATT, SNEGSKA (reference sequence). This CDR3 contains 15 residues. CDR3 sequence reads: CSASLGRGRNNEQFF. The sequenced CDR3 bases are TGCAGTGCTAGCTTGGGCAGGGGGCGAAACAATGAG.

This clone has at least ten counts. The CDR3 is cut off 3 residues early in the read; its end comes from the germline J gene. The chain uses TRBV6-2 or TRBV6-3 and TRBJ2-3, with 7 bases lining up with TRBD1. V lost 8 bases and J lost 5; bases outside the gene matches: 7. This CDR3 has 13 residues. Germline lookup yields CDR1 MNHEY and CDR2 SVGEGT. CDR3 sequence: CASGGQPEDTQYF. CDR3 bases read: TGTGCCAGCGGGGGACAGCCCGAAGATACG.

This clone was counted many times. The missing CDR3 end, 3 residues past where the read stops, is filled in from the germline J gene. This chain uses TRBV2 with TRBJ2-2; TRBD1 aligns across 8 bases. V lost 6 bases to trimming and J lost 5 bases; unmatched junction nucleotides: 8. Germline V gene data show CDR1 as SNHLY and CDR2 as FYNNEI. The CDR3 is 15 residues long. The part of the CDR3 DNA that was read is TGTGCCAGCAGACACGACAGGGGAAATACCGGGGAG. This gives the protein CASRHDRGNTGE. The entire CDR3 is CASRHDRGNTGELFF.

This clone has ten or more counts. The read gets to within 3 residues of the CDR3 end, and the germline J gene fills in the rest. The chain joins TRBV4-2 to TRBJ1-1; TRBD1 matches at 7 bases. V lost 2 bases and J lost 0; bases outside the gene matches: 15. The CDR3 length is 19 residues. CDR1 and CDR2 (germline): LGHNA, YNFKEQ. The covered CDR3 bases are TGTGCCAGCAGCCAAACCTGGGGGTACTTGACAGGGCTGAACACTGAA. The encoded protein is CASSQTWGYLTGLNTE. The entire CDR3 is CASSQTWGYLTGLNTEAFF.

This clone was counted at least ten times. The missing CDR3 end, 3 residues past where the read stops, is filled in from the germline J gene. J is TRBJ2-1 and V is TRBV2, with D tentatively TRBD1 (6 bases). This CDR3 region has 14 residues. The V and J ends lost 2 bases and 7 bases respectively, with 12 bases between them. Per the germline V gene, CDR1 is SNHLY and CDR2 is FYNNEI. The chain's CDR3 is CASSEQGLGNEQFF. The covered CDR3 bases are TGTGCCAGCAGTGAACAGGGGCTAGGGAATGAG. Using reference TRBV2 and TRBJ2-1 for the parts outside the CDR3, the full variable domain is EPEVTQTPSHQVTQMGQEVILRCVPISNHLYFYWYRQILGQKVEFLVSFYNNEISEKSEIFDDQFSVERPDGSNFTLKIRSTKLEDSAMYFCASSEQGLGNEQFFGPGTRLTVL.

This clone was observed at least ten times. The read terminates 3 residues ahead of where the CDR3 ends, so the germline J gene completes it. The J gene is TRBJ1-1, the V gene TRBV18, with D maybe TRBD1 (5 bases). The CDR3 runs 16 residues. In germline, CDR1 is KGHSH, CDR2 LQKENI. Deletions cut 1 base from V and 4 bases from J, with 16 bases between. The sequenced CDR3 bases are TGTGCCAGCTCACCACTTCGGCAGGGTTCGAGCACTGAA. The encoded protein is CASSPLRQGSSTE. The full CDR3 protein is CASSPLRQGSSTEAFF.

There are many counts of this clone. The read terminates 3 residues ahead of where the CDR3 ends, so the germline J gene completes it. The rearrangement links TRBV10-3 to TRBJ2-1; tentatively, D is TRBD1 or TRBD2 (6 bases each). V dropped 3 bases and J dropped 8 bases, with 14 bases sitting between them. This CDR3 spans 14 amino acids. CDR1 is ENHRY, CDR2 SYGVKD, per germline. The covered CDR3 bases are TGTGCCATCAGTGACAGGGGAGGATCGGATGAG. Encoded protein: CAISDRGGSDE. Given in full, the CDR3 is CAISDRGGSDEQFF.

This clone was seen at least ten times. The sequenced fragment ends 3 residues before the CDR3 boundary, so the rest is inferred from the germline J gene. The V gene is TRBV23-1, the J gene TRBJ2-1; 10 bases are a match to TRBD2. TRBV23-1 is labeled an ORF, and its function is uncertain. With V trimmed by 7 bases and J by 8 bases, 11 bases remained unmatched. This CDR3 spans 15 amino acids. The CDR3 sequence is CASMIGLAVMDEQFF. Incomplete CDR3 DNA: TGCGCCAGCATGATCGGACTAGCGGTTATGGATGAG.

This clone was seen repeatedly, ten times or more. The read falls 3 residues short of the CDR3 end, and the missing part is taken from the germline J gene. The chain is built from TRBV6-2 or TRBV6-3 and TRBJ1-1, with 7 bases identical to TRBD1. CDR1 and CDR2 from the germline V gene are MNHEY and SVGEGT. This CDR3 comprises 13 residues. J lost 1 base, V lost 7 bases, and 3 bases had no gene match. The CDR3 loop is CASTRTGNTEAFF. The sequenced CDR3 bases are TGTGCCAGCACCCGGACAGGGAACACTGAA.

As for this clone: The read ends 3 residues before the CDR3 terminus; that terminus is restored from the germline J gene. This rearrangement joins TRBV11-1 to TRBJ2-5; D might be TRBD2 (6 bases). Trimming stripped 5 bases from V and 5 bases from J, with 15 bases between. Germline CDR1 reads SGHAT; CDR2 reads FQDESV (reference sequence). CDR3 size: 14 residues. The CDR3 DNA, read in part, is TGTGCCAGCAGCCCCCGGACTATAATGGAGACC. As protein: CASSPRTIMET. In full, the CDR3 reads CASSPRTIMETQYF.

This clone has a count of ten or more. The read comes to an end 3 residues before the CDR3 does, leaving the germline J gene to fill in the end. The rearrangement joins TRBV6-4 to TRBJ2-1, with 10 bases matching TRBD2. Germline trimming cut 0 bases from V and 4 bases from J; bases unmatched to any gene: 3. The CDR3 spans 16 residues. The germline V gene has CDR1 MRHNA and CDR2 SNTAGT. The CDR3 is CASSDSGTSAYNEQFF. The covered CDR3 bases are TGTGCCAGCAGTGACTCCGGGACTAGCGCTTACAATGAG.

This clone was recorded at least ten times. The DNA ends 3 residues before the CDR3 does, and the rest of the CDR3 is filled in from the germline J gene. The chain couples TRBV5-4 to TRBJ2-7, with no clear D. V dropped 5 bases and J dropped 0 bases, with 12 bases sitting between them. CDR1 is SGHNT and CDR2 is YYREEE in the germline V gene (reference sequence). CDR3 size: 14 residues. CDR3 protein: CASSPSVDSYEQYF. Incomplete CDR3 DNA: TGTGCCAGCAGTCCGAGCGTAGACTCCTACGAG.

Regarding this clone: A far larger clone is a single base away, which makes a read error likely. From the germline J gene comes the end of the CDR3, since the read stops 3 residues before it. The chain recombines TRBV19 with TRBJ1-1, with TRBD1 as a possible D gene (5 bases). The germline V gene encodes CDR1 LNHDA and CDR2 SQIVND (reference sequence). The CDR3 covers 11 residues. CDR3 DNA, as far as it was read: TGTGCCAGTAGTTTGGACACAAAA. It encodes CASSLDTK. The CDR3 in full is CASSLDTKAFF.

The sequenced part of the CDR3 DNA is TGCAGTGCTTGGACTAGCGGGGAACTTCATAGCGAG. Translating it yields CSAWTSGELHSE. The CDR3, in full, reads CSAWTSGELHSEQYF. J is TRBJ2-7 and V is TRBV20-1; 12 positions match TRBD2. The read ends 3 residues early relative to the CDR3; the germline J gene fills the gap. Germline CDR1 DFQATT, CDR2 SNEGSKA (reference sequence). The junction had 11 bases not matched to a gene; V was cut back by 5 bases and J by 6 bases. The CDR3 runs 15 residues.

In this sample, this clone turned up many times. The read terminates 3 residues ahead of where the CDR3 ends, so the germline J gene completes it. The chain is built from TRBV5-4 and TRBJ2-2, with 10 bases lining up with TRBD1. With 5 bases clipped from V and 6 bases from J, the junction kept 10 bases outside the gene matches. This CDR3 contains 16 residues. Per germline, CDR1 SGHNT and CDR2 YYREEE (reference sequence). The CDR3 spells CASSFAGTGVSGELFF. The sequenced part of the CDR3 DNA is TGTGCCAGCAGTTTTGCCGGGACAGGGGTTTCCGGGGAG.

The sample holds many counts of this clone. The CDR3 end lies 3 residues beyond the end of the read and is filled in from the germline J gene. The chain has TRBV28 and TRBJ2-3; 10 nucleotides match TRBD1. Germline V gene lookup returns CDR1 MDHEN and CDR2 SYDVKM. The CDR3 contains 17 residues. V dropped 3 bases and J dropped 5; count of bases not matched to a gene: 11. Incomplete CDR3 DNA: TGTGCCAGCAGTTTCCCATCCGACAGGGGGCGCCAAGATACG. Protein: CASSFPSDRGRQDT. The complete CDR3 sequence is CASSFPSDRGRQDTQYF.

This clone was detected many times. The sequence runs out 3 residues before the end of the CDR3; the remainder is reconstructed from the germline J gene. J is TRBJ2-5 and V is TRBV20-1, with a tentative D call TRBD1 (6 bases). The CDR3 is 17 amino acids. Germline V gene lookup returns CDR1 DFQATT and CDR2 SNEGSKA (reference sequence). Trimming took 5 bases from V and 2 from J, leaving 24 bases between them. The part of the CDR3 DNA that was read is TGCAGTGCTGGACCCCGGGTGGAGGACAGTCGACAAGAGACC. This encodes CSAGPRVEDSRQET. The whole CDR3 region reads CSAGPRVEDSRQETQYF.

This clone has at least ten counts. Read coverage stops 3 residues before the CDR3 terminus; the germline J gene supplies the remainder. The rearrangement links TRBV20-1 to TRBJ2-6, with 10 bases matching TRBD2. With 5 bases clipped from V and 2 bases from J, the junction kept 12 bases outside the gene matches. Germline loops: CDR1 DFQATT, CDR2 SNEGSKA (reference sequence). The length of the CDR3 is 18 residues. CDR3 bases read: TGCAGTGCTTTCTACCCCAGCGGGGGGGCCACTGGGGCCAACGTC. This translates into CSAFYPSGGATGANV. From start to end, the CDR3 is CSAFYPSGGATGANVLTF.

This clone showed up many times. The CDR3 bases that were read are TGTGCCAGCTCGCTAGCGGGGGGTGGCGCAGATACG. Its protein product is CASSLAGGGADT. The full CDR3 protein reads CASSLAGGGADTQYF. The V gene is TRBV6-2 or TRBV6-3, the J gene TRBJ2-3; 11 nucleotides agree with TRBD2. The read terminates 3 residues ahead of where the CDR3 ends, so the germline J gene completes it. The CDR3 is 15 residues long. J lost 4 bases, V lost 8 bases, and 8 bases had no gene match. Germline V gene sequence: CDR1 MNHEY, CDR2 SVGEGT.

This clone was recorded many times. The CDR3 region is CASSYGIQGETQYF. The covered CDR3 bases are TGTGCCAGCAGCTACGGGATACAGGGCGAGACC. This chain joins TRBV7-8 and TRBJ2-5, with D perhaps TRBD1 (6 bases). The read ends 3 residues before the CDR3 terminus; that terminus is restored from the germline J gene. Trimming cost V 4 bases and J 5 bases, with 14 bases left between them. In germline, CDR1 is SGHVS, CDR2 FQNEAQ. This CDR3 contains 14 residues. Drawing the rest from reference TRBV7-8 and TRBJ2-5, the complete variable domain is GAGVSQSPRYKVAKRGQDVALRCDPISGHVSLFWYQQALGQGPEFLTYFQNEAQLDKSGLPSDRFFAERPEGSVSTLKIQRTQQEDSAVYLCASSYGIQGETQYFGPGTRLLVL.

This clone came up many times. The observed sequence ends 3 residues before the CDR3 terminus, with the missing tail filled in from the germline J gene. The chain couples TRBV18 to TRBJ2-1, with D possibly TRBD1 on 6 matching bases. Germline CDR1 and CDR2: KGHSH and LQKENI. There are 12 residues in the CDR3. Trimming removed 3 bases from V and 7 bases from J, with 7 bases in between. CDR3 loop: CASSPTGNEQFF. The sequenced part of the CDR3 DNA is TGTGCCAGCTCACCTACAGGGAATGAG.

This clone was detected many times. The read finishes 3 residues shy of the CDR3 end, and the germline J gene is used to complete it. The J gene is TRBJ2-7, the V gene TRBV5-1; D gene unclear. CDR1 is SGHRS, CDR2 YFSETQ, per germline. The CDR3 contains 14 residues. Trimming removed 0 bases at V and 2 bases at J, with 9 bases between. CDR3 DNA (partial): TGCGCCAGCAGCTTGGCCAGTATTCCCTACGAG. As protein: CASSLASIPYE. The CDR3 as a whole reads CASSLASIPYEQYF.

This clone was detected ten times or more. The read falls 3 residues short of the CDR3 end, and the missing part is taken from the germline J gene. V gene TRBV28 combines with J gene TRBJ1-2; D not certain. The CDR3 consists of 13 residues. The germline CDR1 and CDR2 sequences are MDHEN and SYDVKM. The CDR3 DNA, read in part, is TGTGCCAGCAGTTTAGAAGGCCGATTCGGC. Amino acids: CASSLEGRFG. The entire CDR3 reads CASSLEGRFGYTF.

As concerns this clone: The read ends 3 residues shy of where the CDR3 ends; the end is completed using the germline J gene. The gene calls are TRBV19 and TRBJ1-2; D gene ambiguous. Germline CDR1 and CDR2: LNHDA and SQIVND (reference sequence). This CDR3 is built from 13 residues. The CDR3 is CASSGLATDTYTF. The part of the CDR3 DNA that was read is TGTGCCAGTTCCGGACTAGCAACAGATACC.